The T cell receptor (beta chain) under discussion was sequenced for a study of cytomegalovirus exposure and HLA in healthy donors. General study results and limits: According to a subsequent analysis, TCR clusters identified in the first cohort showed a tendency to co-occur across the 100 to 150 validation repertoires. While the bulk of TCR sequences proved rare, some public TCRs turned up in many donors. Overall, approximately 150 TCR beta chains were annotated as cytomegalovirus-associated.

About this clone: Antigen: not known.

CDR1 and CDR2 (germline): KGHSY, FQNENV. CDR3 size: 16 residues. Trimming pared 0 bases from V and 0 bases from J, leaving 10 bases between. Here immunoSEQ multiplex PCR was the method, and the copy in TCRdb shows in-frame clones only, minus some. This table holds about 70,000 clones, approximately 95% found once. The receptor's source is a man between 18 and 35 years old in good health and CMV-seropositive. This sequence joins TRBV16 and TRBJ2-3; D is unclear. The material sequenced was PBMCs. The CDR3 is CASSQSLTPSTDTQYF. The CDR3, as DNA: TGTGCCAGCAGCCAATCGCTGACTCCTAGCACAGATACGCAGTATTTT. Combining the CDR3 with reference TRBV16 and TRBJ2-3 gives the whole variable domain GEEVAQTPKHLVRGEGQKAKLYCAPIKGHSYVFWYQQVLKNEFKFLISFQNENVFDETGMPKERFSAKCLPNSPCSLEIQATKLEDSAVYFCASSQSLTPSTDTQYFGPGTRLTVL.